These T cell receptor beta chains were read from a single sample in a study of CD4+ T cells in melanoma. The protocol was immunoSEQ multiplex PCR, while the TCRdb copy is restricted to in-frame clones and leaves out a portion. The profile shows approximately 12,000 clones, around 71% of them singletons. The specimen was cells from a culture (not recorded whether cultured in vitro). The receptors originated from a human donor with melanoma. Both conserved end residues are part of each CDR3. A D gene is named only where the DNA matches it firmly. Part of the rows lack a size; the others show once, few, many or a class for expanded clones.

V: TRBV5-4; length: 14; D: TRBD1; J: TRBJ2-7; size: NA; CDR3: CASRDSRGSYEQYF; DNA: TGTGCCAGCAGGGATTCCAGGGGGTCCTACGAGCAGTACTTC
V: TRBV15; length: 18; D: NA; J: TRBJ2-1; size: NA; CDR3: CATSRDGGRARPYNEQFF; DNA: TGTGCCACCAGCAGAGATGGAGGTCGGGCCCGGCCCTACAATGAGCAGTTCTTC
V: TRBV7-9; length: 14; D: TRBD2; J: TRBJ2-5; size: NA; CDR3: CASTYSGAGKTQYF; DNA: TGTGCCAGCACCTATAGCGGGGCAGGAAAGACCCAGTACTTC
V: TRBV15; length: 17; D: NA; J: TRBJ2-6; size: NA; CDR3: CATSRGGAGGESNVLTF; DNA: TGTGCCACCAGCAGGGGGGGGGCAGGCGGTGAGTCCAACGTCCTGACTTTC
V: TRBV5-1; length: 15; D: NA; J: TRBJ1-3; size: NA; CDR3: CASSLAGTRGNTIYF; DNA: TGCGCCAGCAGCTTGGCCGGGACTCGCGGAAACACCATATATTTT
V: TRBV2; length: 17; D: TRBD1; J: TRBJ1-6; size: NA; CDR3: CASSGRNDDRGLSTLHF; DNA: TGTGCCAGCAGTGGGCGAAATGACGACAGGGGGCTATCCACCCTCCACTTT
V: TRBV5-1; length: 18; D: TRBD1; J: TRBJ1-2; size: NA; CDR3: CASSLAGTGGGSNYGYTF; DNA: TGCGCCAGCAGCTTGGCCGGGACAGGGGGGGGCTCTAACTATGGCTACACCTTC
V: TRBV5-1; length: 15; D: NA; J: TRBJ1-5; size: NA; CDR3: CASSLEPGLRQPQHF; DNA: TGCGCCAGCAGCTTGGAGCCGGGCCTTCGACAGCCCCAGCATTTT
V: TRBV5-6; length: 14; D: TRBD1; J: TRBJ1-1; size: NA; CDR3: CASSSRDRVPEAFF; DNA: TGTGCCAGCAGCTCCCGGGACAGGGTTCCTGAAGCTTTCTTT
V: TRBV6-1; length: 14; D: NA; J: TRBJ1-5; size: NA; CDR3: CASSQGRRNQPQHF; DNA: TGTGCCAGCTCCCAGGGGAGGCGTAATCAGCCCCAGCATTTT
V: TRBV10-2; length: 15; D: NA; J: TRBJ2-7; size: NA; CDR3: CASSESLTVAYEQYF; DNA: TGCGCCAGCAGTGAGTCGCTGACGGTCGCCTACGAGCAGTACTTC
V: TRBV2; length: 13; D: NA; J: TRBJ1-1; size: few; CDR3: CASNKDLGTEAFF; DNA: TGTGCCAGCAACAAGGACCTTGGGACTGAAGCTTTCTTT
V: TRBV5-4; length: 13; D: NA; J: TRBJ1-6; size: medium-sized; CDR3: CASRMGSESPLHF; DNA: TGTGCCAGCAGGATGGGTAGCGAATCACCCCTCCACTTT
V: TRBV10-1; length: 9; D: NA; J: TRBJ2-7; size: once; CDR3: CAGDYEQYF; DNA: TGCGCCGGCGACTACGAGCAGTACTTC
V: TRBV11-2; length: 14; D: TRBD1; J: TRBJ1-2; size: NA; CDR3: CASSLVDRGYSYTF; DNA: TGTGCCAGCAGCTTAGTCGACAGGGGTTACAGCTACACCTTC
V: TRBV7-2; length: 15; D: TRBD1; J: TRBJ2-7; size: NA; CDR3: CASSLVGDRADEQYF; DNA: TGTGCCAGCAGCTTAGTTGGGGACAGGGCAGACGAGCAGTACTTC
V: TRBV5-6; length: 14; D: NA; J: TRBJ1-2; size: NA; CDR3: CASSLFGKIYGYTF; DNA: TGTGCCAGCAGCTTGTTTGGAAAAATCTATGGCTACACCTTC
V: TRBV6-5; length: 12; D: NA; J: TRBJ1-4; size: NA; CDR3: CASSHPPGKLFF; DNA: TGTGCCAGCAGTCATCCCCCGGGAAAACTGTTTTTT
V: TRBV5-1; length: 15; D: NA; J: TRBJ1-5; size: NA; CDR3: CASSLTTGYGQPQHF; DNA: TGCGCCAGCAGCTTAACCACAGGTTATGGGCAGCCCCAGCATTTT
V: TRBV5-6; length: 14; D: NA; J: TRBJ1-2; size: NA; CDR3: CASSLTGIIYGYTF; DNA: TGTGCCAGCAGCTTGACAGGAATAATCTATGGCTACACCTTC
V: TRBV15; length: 16; D: NA; J: TRBJ1-6; size: NA; CDR3: CATSRDSGAEVSPLHF; DNA: TGTGCCACCAGCAGGGACTCGGGGGCCGAGGTTTCACCCCTCCACTTT
V: TRBV5-5; length: 16; D: NA; J: TRBJ2-5; size: NA; CDR3: CASSLGLAPTFETQYF; DNA: TGTGCCAGCAGCTTGGGGCTAGCGCCGACCTTTGAGACCCAGTACTTC
V: TRBV5-1; length: 13; D: TRBD1; J: TRBJ2-5; size: few; CDR3: CASSRDRGETQYF; DNA: TGCGCCAGCAGCCGGGACAGGGGGGAGACCCAGTACTTC
V: TRBV5-1; length: 14; D: NA; J: TRBJ1-3; size: NA; CDR3: CASSLGGAGNTIYF; DNA: TGCGCCAGCAGCTTGGGGGGGGCTGGAAACACCATATATTTT
V: TRBV7-9; length: 11; D: NA; J: TRBJ1-1; size: NA; CDR3: CASSLTVEAFF; DNA: TGTGCCAGCAGCCTGACGGTTGAAGCTTTCTTT
V: TRBV5-1; length: 14; D: TRBD1; J: TRBJ2-7; size: NA; CDR3: CASSVPGQGLQQYF; DNA: TGCGCCAGCAGCGTCCCGGGACAGGGTCTCCAGCAGTACTTC
V: TRBV5-1; length: 13; D: NA; J: TRBJ2-5; size: few; CDR3: CASSQASEETQYF; DNA: TGCGCCAGCAGTCAAGCGTCGGAAGAGACCCAGTACTTC
V: TRBV2; length: 10; D: NA; J: TRBJ1-1; size: few; CDR3: CASGGTEAFF; DNA: TGTGCCAGCGGGGGAACTGAAGCTTTCTTT
V: TRBV7-9; length: 18; D: NA; J: TRBJ1-2; size: few; CDR3: CASSSLRGGRDIIYGYTF; DNA: TGTGCCAGCAGCTCCCTCCGGGGGGGGCGAGATATCATCTATGGCTACACCTTC
V: TRBV4-1; length: 18; D: TRBD2; J: TRBJ2-7; size: once; CDR3: CASSRRASGGSDSYEQYF; DNA: TGCGCCAGCAGCCGAAGGGCTAGCGGGGGGTCAGACTCCTACGAGCAGTACTTC
V: TRBV19; length: 14; D: NA; J: TRBJ2-5; size: NA; CDR3: CASSPDPDAVTQYF; DNA: TGTGCCAGTAGTCCGGACCCAGATGCGGTGACCCAGTACTTC
V: TRBV7-9; length: 14; D: NA; J: TRBJ1-1; size: NA; CDR3: CASSLAGRYTEAFF; DNA: TGTGCCAGCAGCTTAGCCGGCCGGTACACTGAAGCTTTCTTT
V: TRBV5-1; length: 15; D: NA; J: TRBJ2-2; size: NA; CDR3: CASSLHRTNTGELFF; DNA: TGCGCCAGCAGCTTGCACAGGACGAACACCGGGGAGCTGTTTTTT
V: TRBV6-1; length: 15; D: TRBD1; J: TRBJ2-5; size: once; CDR3: CASSRNQGAPETQYF; DNA: TGTGCCAGCAGTCGAAATCAGGGGGCGCCTGAGACCCAGTACTTC
V: TRBV7-9; length: 17; D: NA; J: TRBJ1-2; size: NA; CDR3: CASNPLGWQPKRYGYTF; DNA: TGTGCCAGCAACCCATTGGGATGGCAACCGAAGAGATATGGCTACACCTTC
V: TRBV4-1; length: 16; D: NA; J: TRBJ2-2; size: few; CDR3: CASSQVFPREVVELFF; DNA: TGCGCCAGCAGCCAAGTATTTCCCAGGGAGGTCGTGGAGCTGTTTTTT
V: TRBV7-2; length: 13; D: NA; J: TRBJ2-7; size: NA; CDR3: CASSLRFTYEQYF; DNA: TGTGCCAGCAGCTTAAGGTTCACCTACGAGCAGTACTTC
V: TRBV5-1; length: 16; D: NA; J: TRBJ1-6; size: NA; CDR3: CASSPQGSSYNSPLHF; DNA: TGCGCCAGCAGCCCGCAGGGCAGCTCCTATAATTCACCCCTCCACTTT
V: TRBV6-6; length: 15; D: NA; J: TRBJ1-3; size: NA; CDR3: CASRRDGASGNTIYF; DNA: TGTGCCAGCAGACGCGACGGAGCGTCTGGAAACACCATATATTTT
V: TRBV2; length: 13; D: NA; J: TRBJ1-5; size: NA; CDR3: CASSKTGPESQHF; DNA: TGTGCCAGCAGTAAAACAGGGCCGGAGTCCCAGCATTTT
V: TRBV6-1; length: 12; D: TRBD1; J: TRBJ2-7; size: NA; CDR3: CASSRQGHEQYF; DNA: TGTGCCAGCAGCCGACAGGGTCACGAGCAGTACTTC
V: TRBV19; length: 17; D: NA; J: TRBJ1-3; size: medium-sized; CDR3: CASSILGASSSGNTIYF; DNA: TGTGCCAGTAGTATACTCGGCGCTTCTAGCTCTGGAAACACCATATATTTT
V: TRBV7-3; length: 14; D: NA; J: TRBJ2-1; size: NA; CDR3: CASSPTGSYNEQFF; DNA: TGTGCCAGCAGCCCTACCGGGAGCTACAATGAGCAGTTCTTC
V: TRBV6-1; length: 11; D: NA; J: TRBJ2-3; size: NA; CDR3: CASSGQDTQYF; DNA: TGTGCCAGCAGTGGCCAGGATACGCAGTATTTT
V: TRBV7-2; length: 16; D: NA; J: TRBJ1-3; size: once; CDR3: CASSWALGVRGNTIYF; DNA: TGTGCCAGCAGCTGGGCCCTCGGGGTGAGAGGAAACACCATATATTTT
V: TRBV29-1; length: 14; D: NA; J: TRBJ1-3; size: few; CDR3: CSGGGGVTGNTIYF; DNA: TGCAGCGGGGGGGGTGGAGTGACTGGAAACACCATATATTTT
V: TRBV7-9; length: 15; D: NA; J: TRBJ1-2; size: NA; CDR3: CASSPPLGWDYGYTF; DNA: TGTGCCAGCAGCCCCCCCCTCGGGTGGGACTATGGCTACACCTTC
V: TRBV4-2; length: 15; D: NA; J: TRBJ1-5; size: few; CDR3: CASSQVAGGGEPQHF; DNA: TGTGCCAGCAGCCAAGTAGCGGGAGGAGGGGAGCCCCAGCATTTT
V: TRBV30; length: 16; D: TRBD2; J: TRBJ2-1; size: few; CDR3: CAWNLAGGPVNNEQFF; DNA: TGTGCCTGGAACCTAGCGGGGGGGCCCGTCAACAATGAGCAGTTCTTC
V: TRBV6-1; length: 14; D: TRBD1; J: TRBJ2-7; size: NA; CDR3: CASSEDDRGLKQYF; DNA: TGTGCCAGCAGTGAAGACGACAGGGGTCTGAAGCAGTACTTC
V: TRBV27; length: 15; D: TRBD1; J: TRBJ1-5; size: few; CDR3: CASSFGQGSIKPQHF; DNA: TGTGCCAGCAGTTTCGGACAGGGGTCCATAAAGCCCCAGCATTTT
V: TRBV4-1; length: 19; D: NA; J: TRBJ1-1; size: few; CDR3: CASRPLPGHQERRNTEAFF; DNA: TGCGCCAGCAGACCACTTCCGGGACACCAAGAACGAAGGAACACTGAAGCTTTCTTT
V: TRBV30; length: 14; D: NA; J: TRBJ1-1; size: NA; CDR3: CAWSEGMMNTEAFF; DNA: TGTGCCTGGAGTGAGGGGATGATGAACACTGAAGCTTTCTTT
V: TRBV10-3; length: 13; D: TRBD2; J: TRBJ2-7; size: few; CDR3: CAIGGERSYEQYF; DNA: TGTGCCATCGGGGGGGAAAGGTCCTACGAGCAGTACTTC
V: TRBV4-1; length: 16; D: NA; J: TRBJ1-4; size: NA; CDR3: CASSQSDNTLRGKLFF; DNA: TGCGCCAGCAGCCAGTCGGACAACACCCTCCGGGGGAAACTGTTTTTT